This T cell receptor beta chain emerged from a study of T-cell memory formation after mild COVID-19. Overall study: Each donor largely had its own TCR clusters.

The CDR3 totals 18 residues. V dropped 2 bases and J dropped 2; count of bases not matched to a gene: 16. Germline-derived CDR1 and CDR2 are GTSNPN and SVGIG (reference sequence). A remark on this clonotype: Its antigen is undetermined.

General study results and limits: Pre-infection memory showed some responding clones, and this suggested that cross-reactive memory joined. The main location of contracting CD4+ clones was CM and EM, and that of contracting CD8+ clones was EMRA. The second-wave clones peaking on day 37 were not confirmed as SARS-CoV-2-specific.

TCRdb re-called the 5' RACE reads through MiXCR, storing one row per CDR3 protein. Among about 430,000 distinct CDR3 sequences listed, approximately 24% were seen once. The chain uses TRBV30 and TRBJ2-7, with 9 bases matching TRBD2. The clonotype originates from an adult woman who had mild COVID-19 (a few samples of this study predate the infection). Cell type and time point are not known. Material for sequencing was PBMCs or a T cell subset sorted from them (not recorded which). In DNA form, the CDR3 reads TGTGCCTGGAGTCGATCCCGGACTATAGCGGGGGTCCCCTACGAGCAGTACTTC. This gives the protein CAWSRSRTIAGVPYEQYF.